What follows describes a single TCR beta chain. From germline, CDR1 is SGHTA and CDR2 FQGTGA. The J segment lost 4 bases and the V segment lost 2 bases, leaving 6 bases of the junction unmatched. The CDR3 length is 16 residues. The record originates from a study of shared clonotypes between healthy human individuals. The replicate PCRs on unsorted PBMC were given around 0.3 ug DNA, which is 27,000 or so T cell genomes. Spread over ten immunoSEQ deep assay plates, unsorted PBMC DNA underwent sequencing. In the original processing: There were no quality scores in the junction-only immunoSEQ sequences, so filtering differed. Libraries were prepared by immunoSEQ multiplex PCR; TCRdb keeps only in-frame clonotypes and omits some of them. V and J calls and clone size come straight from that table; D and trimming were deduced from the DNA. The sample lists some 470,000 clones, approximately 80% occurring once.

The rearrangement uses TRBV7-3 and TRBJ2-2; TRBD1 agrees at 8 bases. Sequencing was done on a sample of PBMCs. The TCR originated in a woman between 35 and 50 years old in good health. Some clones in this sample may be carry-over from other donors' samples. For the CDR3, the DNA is TGTGCCAGCAGCTTAGCCAGGGGGCTAGGCACCGGGGAGCTGTTTTTT. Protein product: CASSLARGLGTGELFF. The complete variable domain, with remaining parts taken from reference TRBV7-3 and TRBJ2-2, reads GAGVSQTPSNKVTEKGKYVELRCDPISGHTALYWYRQSLGQGPEFLIYFQGTGAADDSGLPNDRFFAVRPEGSVSTLKIQRTERGDSAVYLCASSLARGLGTGELFFGEGSRLTVL.